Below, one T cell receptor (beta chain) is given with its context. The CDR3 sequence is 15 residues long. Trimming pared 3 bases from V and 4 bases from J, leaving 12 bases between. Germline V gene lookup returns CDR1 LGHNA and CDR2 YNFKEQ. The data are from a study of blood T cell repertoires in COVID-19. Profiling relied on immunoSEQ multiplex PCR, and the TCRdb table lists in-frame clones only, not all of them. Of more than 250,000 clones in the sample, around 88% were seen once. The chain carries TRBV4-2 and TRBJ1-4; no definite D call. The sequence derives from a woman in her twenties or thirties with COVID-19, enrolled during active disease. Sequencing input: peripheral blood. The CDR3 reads CASSQVPSRNEKLFF. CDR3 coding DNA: TGTGCCAGCAGCCAGGTCCCCTCGCGTAATGAAAAACTGTTTTTT.